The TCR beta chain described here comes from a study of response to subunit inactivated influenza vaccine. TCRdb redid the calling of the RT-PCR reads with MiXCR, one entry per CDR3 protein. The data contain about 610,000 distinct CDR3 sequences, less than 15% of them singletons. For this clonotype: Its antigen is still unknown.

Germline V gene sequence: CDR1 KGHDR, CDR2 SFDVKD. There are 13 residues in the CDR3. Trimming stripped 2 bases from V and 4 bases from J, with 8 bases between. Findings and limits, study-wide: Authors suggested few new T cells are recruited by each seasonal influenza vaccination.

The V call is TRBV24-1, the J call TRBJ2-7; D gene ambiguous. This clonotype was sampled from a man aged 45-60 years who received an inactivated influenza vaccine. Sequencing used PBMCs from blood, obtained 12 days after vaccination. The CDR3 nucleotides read TGTGCCACCAGTGATTCGGACGGTTACGAGCAGTACTTC. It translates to CATSDSDGYEQYF.